This T cell receptor beta chain stems from a study of T cell responses to AZD1222 COVID-19 vaccine. Study findings and constraints: The donor cohort was predominantly white British with a female majority, and clonal diversity may have been underestimated. Rises in breadth and depth of Spike-specific TCRs came after two AZD1222 doses.

Using immunoSEQ multiplex PCR, the repertoire was profiled, and TCRdb retains in-frame clones only, with some absent. The profile shows 150,000 to 160,000 clones, 90% to 95% of them singletons. Second doses were pooled across both intervals (about 4 or about 12 weeks). Worth noting for this clone: Its target is not known. A junction end diverges from the germline sequence, so it may reflect a read error.

This CDR3 spans 16 amino acids. Per the germline V gene, CDR1 is SNHLY and CDR2 is FYNNEI. This sequence was found in an adult who received the AZD1222 COVID-19 vaccine. The starting material was peripheral blood, obtained 28 days after the second AZD1222 dose. V usage is TRBV2 and J usage is TRBJ2-1; 12 bases map to TRBD2. This chain's CDR3 is CASRGSSGRAYNEQFF. The CDR3 DNA sequence: TGTGCCAGCAGGGGGTCTAGCGGGAGGGCCTATAATGAGCAGTTCTTC.